Each of the 2 T cell receptor beta chains below was sequenced from the same sample in a study of OX40 agonist ivuxolimab in advanced cancers. The table came from immunoSEQ multiplex PCR; TCRdb's copy has only in-frame clones and leaves some out. The table includes tens of thousands of clones, approximately 94% detected once. The material sequenced was CD4+ or CD8+ T cells sorted from blood, taken in a trial of the OX40 agonist ivuxolimab. The receptor set was obtained from an adult with an advanced solid tumor such as melanoma, head and neck, liver or kidney cancer.

This clone showed up just once. The chain carries TRBV6-5 and TRBJ1-2; D uncertain. The CDR3 is made up of 13 amino acids. Trimming shortened V by 7 bases and J by 8 bases, and 17 bases separated the two germline ends. Germline lookup yields CDR1 MNHEY and CDR2 SVGAGI. The DNA for the CDR3 is TGTGCCAGCACCGAGCGGGCGCGAGGGGGCTACACCTTC. Translating gives CASTERARGGYTF.

The CDR3, as DNA: TGTGCTAGTGGTCGCCCAAGAATAGAGGGGAGTGGTGGGGATACGCAGTATTTT. It encodes CASGRPRIEGSGGDTQYF. The chain joins TRBV12-5 to TRBJ2-3; TRBD1 or TRBD2 may be the D gene (5 bases each). CDR1 and CDR2 from the germline V gene are LGHNT and FRNRAP. The CDR3 runs to 18 residues. V shed 5 bases and J shed 6 bases, with 27 bases lying between them.